Presented here are 8 T cell receptor beta chains from one specimen sequenced in a study of technical replicates of blood from a few donors. Using immunoSEQ multiplex PCR, the repertoire was profiled, and TCRdb retains in-frame clones only, with some absent. The sample consists of more than 45,000 clones, 90% to 95% of them appearing once. Sequenced sample: PBMCs. These receptors were obtained from a human donor in good health. Some clones in this sample may be carry-over from other donors' samples.

The chain couples TRBV30 to TRBJ1-1; D may be TRBD1 (5 bases). The CDR3 length is 13 residues. The germline gives CDR1 GTSNPN, CDR2 SVGIG (reference sequence). The ends were cut back, 4 bases at V and 3 bases at J, with 12 bases in the middle. CDR3 nucleotides: TGTGCCTGGACAGGGTGGTCCGACACTGAAGCTTTCTTT. This encodes CAWTGWSDTEAFF.

The genes are TRBV6-5 and TRBJ2-7, with TRBD1 matching over 8 bases. With 6 bases clipped from V and 3 bases from J, the junction kept 7 bases outside the gene matches. Germline CDR1 MNHEY, CDR2 SVGAGI. The CDR3 extends over 14 amino acids. CDR3 DNA sequence: TGTGCCAGCAGCCCTGCGACAGGGGTCTACGAGCAGTACTTC. Encoded protein: CASSPATGVYEQYF.

The V and J genes are TRBV7-9 and TRBJ1-2; D not resolved. The CDR3 totals 14 residues. Trimming took 5 bases from V and 2 from J, leaving 12 bases between them. CDR1 and CDR2 from the germline V gene are SEHNR and FQNEAQ (reference sequence). The CDR3 protein is CASSPALSNYGYTF. The CDR3 DNA is TGTGCCAGCAGCCCCGCCTTAAGCAACTATGGCTACACCTTC.

This clone was picked up one time. V and J are TRBV7-9 and TRBJ1-4; tentative D call: TRBD1 (6 bases). The CDR3 length is 16 residues. V lost 5 bases and J 0 bases, leaving 13 bases between the germline ends. The germline CDR1 and CDR2 sequences are SEHNR and FQNEAQ (reference sequence). The CDR3 sequence is CASSLGGATTNEKLFF. CDR3 sequence (DNA): TGTGCCAGCAGCCTCGGGGGGGCAACAACTAATGAAAAACTGTTTTTT. The whole variable domain, remainder taken from reference TRBV7-9 and TRBJ1-4, is DTGVSQNPRHKITKRGQNVTFRCDPISEHNRLYWYRQTLGQGPEFLTYFQNEAQLEKSRLLSDRFSAERPKGSFSTLEIQRTEQGDSAMYLCASSLGGATTNEKLFFGSGTQLSVL.

The CDR3 sequence is CASKRQGYEQYF. Written as DNA, the CDR3 is TGTGCCAGCAAAAGACAGGGGTACGAGCAGTACTTC. J is TRBJ2-7 and V is TRBV6-5, with 8 bases identical to TRBD1. The CDR3 loop spans 12 amino acids. V lost 7 bases and J lost 4; bases outside the gene matches: 3. Germline loops: CDR1 MNHEY, CDR2 SVGAGI.

The chain recombines TRBV5-4 with TRBJ2-7; 11 bases line up with TRBD2. V shed 4 bases and J 0 bases; nucleotides not matched to a gene: 6. Germline V gene lookup returns CDR1 SGHNT and CDR2 YYREEE (reference sequence). The CDR3 covers 16 residues. The CDR3 DNA reads TGTGCCAGCAGCGCCACTAGCGGGAGCAACTCCTACGAGCAGTACTTC. The encoded protein is CASSATSGSNSYEQYF.

The chain links TRBV7-3 to TRBJ2-7; no clear D. There are 13 residues in the CDR3. The germline V gene encodes CDR1 SGHTA and CDR2 FQGTGA. V was pared by 1 base and J by 6 bases, with 10 bases between. The CDR3 bases are TGTGCCAGCAGCTTAATGGGCAGAAGCGAGCAGTACTTC. This translates into CASSLMGRSEQYF.

This chain uses TRBV5-6 with TRBJ2-5; 8 nucleotides match TRBD2. Germline trimming cut 2 bases from V and 3 bases from J; bases unmatched to any gene: 6. The CDR3 loop spans 15 amino acids. Germline V gene data show CDR1 as SGHDT and CDR2 as YYEEEE. The CDR3 DNA is TGTGCCAGCAGCTTTCGGGGGGGTCCAGAAGAGACCCAGTACTTC. Translation gives CASSFRGGPEETQYF.